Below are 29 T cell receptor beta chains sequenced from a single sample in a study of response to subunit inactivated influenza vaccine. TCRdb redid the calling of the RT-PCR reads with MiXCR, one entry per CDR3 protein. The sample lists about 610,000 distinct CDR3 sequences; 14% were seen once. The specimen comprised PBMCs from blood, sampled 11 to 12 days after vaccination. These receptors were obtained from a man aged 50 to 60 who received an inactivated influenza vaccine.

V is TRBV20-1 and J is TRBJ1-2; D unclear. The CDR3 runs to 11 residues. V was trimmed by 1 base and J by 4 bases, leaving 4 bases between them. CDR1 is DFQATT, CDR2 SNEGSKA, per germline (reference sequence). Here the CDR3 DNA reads TGCAGTGCTAGAGGGCGCTATGGCTACACCTTC. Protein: CSARGRYGYTF.

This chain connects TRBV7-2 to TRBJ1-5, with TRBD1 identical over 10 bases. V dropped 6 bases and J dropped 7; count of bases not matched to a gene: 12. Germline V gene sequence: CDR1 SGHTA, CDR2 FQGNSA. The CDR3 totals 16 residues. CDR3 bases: TGTGCCAGCAGTTCCTCGGGGGGACAGGGGCGCCAGCCCCAGCATTTT. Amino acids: CASSSSGGQGRQPQHF.

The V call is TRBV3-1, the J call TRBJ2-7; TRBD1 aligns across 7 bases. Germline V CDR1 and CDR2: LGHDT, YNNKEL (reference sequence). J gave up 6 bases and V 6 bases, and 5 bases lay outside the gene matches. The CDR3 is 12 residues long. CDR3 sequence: CASSRQGAEQYF. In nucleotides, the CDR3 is TGTGCCAGCAGTCGACAGGGTGCCGAGCAGTACTTC.

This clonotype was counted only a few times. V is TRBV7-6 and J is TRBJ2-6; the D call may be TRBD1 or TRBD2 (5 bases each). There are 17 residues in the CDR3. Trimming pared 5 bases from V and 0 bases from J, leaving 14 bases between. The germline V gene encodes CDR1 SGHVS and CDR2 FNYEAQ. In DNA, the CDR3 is TGTGCCAGCAGCCCCCGGGACGGATTCTCTGGGGCCAACGTCCTGACTTTC. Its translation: CASSPRDGFSGANVLTF.

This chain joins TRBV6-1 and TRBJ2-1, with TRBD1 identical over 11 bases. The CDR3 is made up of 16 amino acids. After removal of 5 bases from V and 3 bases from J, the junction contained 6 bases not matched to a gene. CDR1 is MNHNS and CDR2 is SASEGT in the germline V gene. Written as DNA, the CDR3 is TGTGCCAGCAGTATTACCGGGACAGGGGGCTACAATGAGCAGTTCTTC. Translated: CASSITGTGGYNEQFF.

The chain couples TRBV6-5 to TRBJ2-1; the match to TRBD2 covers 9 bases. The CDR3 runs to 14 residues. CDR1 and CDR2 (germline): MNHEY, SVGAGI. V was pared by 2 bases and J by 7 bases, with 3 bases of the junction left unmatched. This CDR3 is CASSYAGGGNEQFF. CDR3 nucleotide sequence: TGTGCCAGCAGTTACGCGGGAGGGGGGAATGAGCAGTTCTTC.

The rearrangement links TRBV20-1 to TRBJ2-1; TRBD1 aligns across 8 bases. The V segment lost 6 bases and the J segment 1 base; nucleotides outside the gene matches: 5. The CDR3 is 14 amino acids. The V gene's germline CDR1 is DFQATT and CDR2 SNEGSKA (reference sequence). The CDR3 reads CSAPGGASYNEQFF. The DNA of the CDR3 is TGCAGTGCCCCAGGGGGCGCGTCCTACAATGAGCAGTTCTTC.

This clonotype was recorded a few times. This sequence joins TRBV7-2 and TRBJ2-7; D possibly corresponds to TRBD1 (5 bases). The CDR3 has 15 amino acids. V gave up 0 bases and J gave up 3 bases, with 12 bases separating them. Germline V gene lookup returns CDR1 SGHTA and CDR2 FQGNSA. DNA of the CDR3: TGTGCCAGCAGCTTAGCGAAAACAGGTTTCTACGAGCAGTACTTC. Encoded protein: CASSLAKTGFYEQYF.

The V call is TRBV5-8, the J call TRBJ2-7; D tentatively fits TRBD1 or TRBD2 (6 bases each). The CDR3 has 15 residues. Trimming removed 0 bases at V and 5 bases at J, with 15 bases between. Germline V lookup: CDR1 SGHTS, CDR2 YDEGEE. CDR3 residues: CASSLAEVGGHEQYF. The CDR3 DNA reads TGTGCCAGCAGCTTGGCCGAAGTGGGGGGCCACGAGCAGTACTTC.

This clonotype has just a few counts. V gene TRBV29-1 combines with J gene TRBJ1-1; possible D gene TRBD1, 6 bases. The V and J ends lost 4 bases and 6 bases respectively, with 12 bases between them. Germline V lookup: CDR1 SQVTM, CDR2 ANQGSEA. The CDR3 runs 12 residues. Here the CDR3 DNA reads TGCAGCGTTGTAGACAGGTCCCCTGAAGCTTTCTTT. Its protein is CSVVDRSPEAFF.

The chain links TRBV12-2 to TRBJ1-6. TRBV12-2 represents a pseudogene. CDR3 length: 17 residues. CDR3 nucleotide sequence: TGTGCAAGTCGCTTTAATGCCGCGGAGGGCAATAATTCACCCCTCCACTTT. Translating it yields CASRFNAAEGNNSPLHF.

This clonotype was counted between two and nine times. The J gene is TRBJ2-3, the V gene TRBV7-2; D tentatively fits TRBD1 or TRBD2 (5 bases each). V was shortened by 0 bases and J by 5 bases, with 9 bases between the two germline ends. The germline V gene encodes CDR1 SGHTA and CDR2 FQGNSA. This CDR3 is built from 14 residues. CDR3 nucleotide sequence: TGTGCCAGCAGCTTAGCGCTGGGGGAAGATACGCAGTATTTT. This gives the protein CASSLALGEDTQYF.

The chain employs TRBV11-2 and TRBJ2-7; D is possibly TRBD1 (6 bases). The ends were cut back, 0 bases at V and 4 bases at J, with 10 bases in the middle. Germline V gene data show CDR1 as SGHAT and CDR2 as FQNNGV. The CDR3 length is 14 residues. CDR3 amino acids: CASSLDTGLYEQYF. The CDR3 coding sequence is TGTGCCAGCAGCTTAGATACAGGGCTATACGAGCAGTACTTC.

CDR3 DNA sequence: TGCAGTGCTCCCGGGACGGTGAGCACTGAAGCTTTCTTT. This gives the protein CSAPGTVSTEAFF. The chain uses TRBV20-1 and TRBJ1-1; D is possibly TRBD1 (5 bases). The V and J ends lost 5 bases and 4 bases respectively, with 14 bases between them. CDR1 DFQATT and CDR2 SNEGSKA come from the germline V gene (reference sequence). The CDR3 covers 13 residues.

CDR3 region: CASSQESPKTGHYGYTF. CDR3 bases: TGTGCCAGCAGCCAAGAATCCCCCAAGACAGGACACTATGGCTACACCTTC. The chain combines TRBV3-1 with TRBJ1-2; D perhaps matches TRBD1 (6 bases). V was clipped by 0 bases and J by 3 bases, with 17 bases between them. This CDR3 comprises 17 residues. CDR1 and CDR2 (germline): LGHDT, YNNKEL (reference sequence).

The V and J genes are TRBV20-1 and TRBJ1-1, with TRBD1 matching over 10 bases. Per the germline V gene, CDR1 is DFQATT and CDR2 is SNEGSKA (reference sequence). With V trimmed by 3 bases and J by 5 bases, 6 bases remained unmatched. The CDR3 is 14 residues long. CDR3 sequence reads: CSARGTGVHTEAFF. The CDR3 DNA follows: TGCAGTGCTAGGGGGACAGGGGTGCATACTGAAGCTTTCTTT.

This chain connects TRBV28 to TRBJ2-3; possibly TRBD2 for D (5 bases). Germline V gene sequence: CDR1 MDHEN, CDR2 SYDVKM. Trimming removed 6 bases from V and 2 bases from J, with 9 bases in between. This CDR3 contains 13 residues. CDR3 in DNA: TGTGCCAGCAGGGACGGGATCACAGATACGCAGTATTTT. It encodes CASRDGITDTQYF.

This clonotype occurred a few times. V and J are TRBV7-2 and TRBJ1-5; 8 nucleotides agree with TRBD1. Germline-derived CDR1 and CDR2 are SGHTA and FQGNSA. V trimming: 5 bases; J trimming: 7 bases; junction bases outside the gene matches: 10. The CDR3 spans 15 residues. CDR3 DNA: TGTGCCAGCAGCCCCGCGCAGGGGGCTTGGCAGCCCCAGCATTTT. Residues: CASSPAQGAWQPQHF.

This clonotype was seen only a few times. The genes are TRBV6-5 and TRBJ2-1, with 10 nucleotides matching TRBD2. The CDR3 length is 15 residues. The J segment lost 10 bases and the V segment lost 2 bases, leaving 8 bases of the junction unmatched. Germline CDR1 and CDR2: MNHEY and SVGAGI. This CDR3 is CASSYGQRGGEEQFF. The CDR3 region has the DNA TGTGCCAGCAGTTACGGGCAGCGGGGGGGCGAAGAGCAGTTCTTC.

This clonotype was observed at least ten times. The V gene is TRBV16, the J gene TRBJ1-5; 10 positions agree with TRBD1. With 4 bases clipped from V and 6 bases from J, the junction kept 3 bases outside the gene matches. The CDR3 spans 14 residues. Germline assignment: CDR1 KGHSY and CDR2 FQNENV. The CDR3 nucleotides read TGTGCCAGCAGCCGCGGGACAGGGGTTCAGCCCCAGCATTTT. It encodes CASSRGTGVQPQHF.

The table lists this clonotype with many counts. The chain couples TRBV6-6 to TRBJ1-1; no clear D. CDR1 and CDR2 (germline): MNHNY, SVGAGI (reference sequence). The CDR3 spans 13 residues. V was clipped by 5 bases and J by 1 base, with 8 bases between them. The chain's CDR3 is CASSRASNTEAFF. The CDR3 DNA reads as TGTGCCAGCAGTCGGGCCTCGAACACTGAAGCTTTCTTT.

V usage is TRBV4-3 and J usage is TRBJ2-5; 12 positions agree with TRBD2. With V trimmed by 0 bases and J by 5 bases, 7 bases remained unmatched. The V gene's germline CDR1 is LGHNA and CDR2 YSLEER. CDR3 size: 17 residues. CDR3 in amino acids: CASSQDPSGGARETQYF. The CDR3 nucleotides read TGCGCCAGCAGCCAAGACCCTAGCGGGGGGGCCCGGGAGACCCAGTACTTC.

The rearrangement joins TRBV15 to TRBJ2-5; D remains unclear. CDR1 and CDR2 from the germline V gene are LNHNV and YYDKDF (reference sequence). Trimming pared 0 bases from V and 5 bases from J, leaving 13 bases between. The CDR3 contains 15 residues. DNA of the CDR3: TGTGCCACCAGCAGAGATACGGGCGTAGGGGAGACCCAGTACTTC. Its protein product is CATSRDTGVGETQYF.

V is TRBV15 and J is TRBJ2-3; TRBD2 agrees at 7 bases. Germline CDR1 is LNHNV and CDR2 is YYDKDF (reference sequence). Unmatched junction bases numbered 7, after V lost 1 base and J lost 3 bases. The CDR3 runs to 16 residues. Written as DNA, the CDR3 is TGTGCCACCAGCAGAGCGGCGCGGGAGATTACAGATACGCAGTATTTT. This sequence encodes CATSRAAREITDTQYF.

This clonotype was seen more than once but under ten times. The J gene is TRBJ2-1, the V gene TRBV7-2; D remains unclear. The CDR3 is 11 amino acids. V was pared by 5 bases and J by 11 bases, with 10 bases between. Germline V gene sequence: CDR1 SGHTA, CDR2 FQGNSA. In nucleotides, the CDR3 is TGTGCCAGCAGCCCCTTCGAGCAGCAGTTCTTC. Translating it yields CASSPFEQQFF.

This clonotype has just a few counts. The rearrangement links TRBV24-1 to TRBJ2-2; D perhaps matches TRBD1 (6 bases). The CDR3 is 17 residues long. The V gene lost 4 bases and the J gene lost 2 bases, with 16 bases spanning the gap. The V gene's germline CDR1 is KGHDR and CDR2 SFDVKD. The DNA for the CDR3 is TGTGCCACCAGTGACCCTGCCGGGACACCTAACACCGGGGAGCTGTTTTTT. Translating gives CATSDPAGTPNTGELFF.

The CDR3 DNA reads TGTGCCAGCAGCAAACAGGGGTTGGAGCCCCAGCATTTT. Its protein product is CASSKQGLEPQHF. The chain is built from TRBV21-1 and TRBJ1-5; the D call in the table, TRBD1, was not verified against the DNA. TRBV21-1 is classified as a pseudogene. The length of the CDR3 is 13 residues.

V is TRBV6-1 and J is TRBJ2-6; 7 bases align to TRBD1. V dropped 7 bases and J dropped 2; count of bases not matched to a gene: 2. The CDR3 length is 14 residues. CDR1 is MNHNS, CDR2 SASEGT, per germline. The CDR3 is CASMTGPGANVLTF. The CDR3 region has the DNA TGTGCCAGCATGACAGGGCCTGGGGCCAACGTCCTGACTTTC.

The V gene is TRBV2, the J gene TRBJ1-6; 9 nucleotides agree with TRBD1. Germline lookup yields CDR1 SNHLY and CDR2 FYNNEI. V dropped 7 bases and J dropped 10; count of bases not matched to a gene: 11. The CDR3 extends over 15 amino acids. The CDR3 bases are TGTGCCAGCAATACCGGGACAGGGTCTATCTCACCCCTCCACTTT. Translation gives CASNTGTGSISPLHF.